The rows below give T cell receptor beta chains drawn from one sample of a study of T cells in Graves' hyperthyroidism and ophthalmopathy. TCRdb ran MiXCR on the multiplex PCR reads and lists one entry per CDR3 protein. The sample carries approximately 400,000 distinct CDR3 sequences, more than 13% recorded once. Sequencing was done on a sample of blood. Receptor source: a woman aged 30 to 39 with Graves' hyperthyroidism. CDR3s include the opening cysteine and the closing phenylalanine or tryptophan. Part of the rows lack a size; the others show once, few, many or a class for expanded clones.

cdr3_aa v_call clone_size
CASSPGQDYSGNTIYF TRBV9 -
CASSLARQNNEQFF TRBV5-1 few
CASSLWAGLTPEQYF TRBV7-8 -
CASSGQGMDQPQHF TRBV18 many
CASSGRVTGELFF TRBV9 few
CASSLFWGSKYTEAFF TRBV27 -
CAWSWGGVAEQYF TRBV30 -
CSARERSGRSYEQYF TRBV20-1 -
CASSSIQDSEQFF TRBV7-9 once
CASSYYREWETGTGELFF TRBV28 many
CASSQGPGEQYF TRBV6-1 -
CASSQDLSGSYEQYF TRBV3-1 many
CASTTGTEAFF TRBV19 -
CASSEGILREQFF TRBV10-1 -